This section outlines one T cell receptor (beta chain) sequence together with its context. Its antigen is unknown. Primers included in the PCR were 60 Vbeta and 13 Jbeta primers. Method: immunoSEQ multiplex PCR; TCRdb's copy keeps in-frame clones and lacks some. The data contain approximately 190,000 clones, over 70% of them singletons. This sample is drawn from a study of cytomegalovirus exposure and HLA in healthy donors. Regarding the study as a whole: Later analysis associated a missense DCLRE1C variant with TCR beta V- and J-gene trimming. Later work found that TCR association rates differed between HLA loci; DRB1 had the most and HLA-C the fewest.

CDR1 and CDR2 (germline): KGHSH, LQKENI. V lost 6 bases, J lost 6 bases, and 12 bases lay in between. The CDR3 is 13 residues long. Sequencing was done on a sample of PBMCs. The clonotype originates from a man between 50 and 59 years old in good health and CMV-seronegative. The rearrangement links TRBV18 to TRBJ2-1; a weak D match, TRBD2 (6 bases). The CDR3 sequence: CASSPGVTNEQFF. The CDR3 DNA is TGTGCCAGCTCCCCGGGGGTAACCAATGAGCAGTTCTTC.